This TCR beta chain was captured by sequencing in a study of T-cell memory formation after mild COVID-19. General study points: Among CD4+ contracting clones, most were CM and EM, and CD8+ ones EMRA.

Of note for this clonotype: Its cognate antigen is unknown.

Constant-segment primers and 5'RACE yielded cDNA libraries for TCR alpha and TCR beta, each carrying sample barcodes and UMIs. Each CDR3 protein is one row after TCRdb ran MiXCR on the 5' RACE reads. The sample lists 15,000 to 20,000 distinct CDR3 sequences, approximately 23% occurring once. The sequenced sample was PBMCs or a T cell subset sorted from them (not recorded which). The receptor comes from a man between 18 and 35 years old who had mild COVID-19 (a few samples of this study predate the infection). Cell type and time point are not known.

The CDR3 sequence: CASRTGFTDTQYF. CDR3 sequence (DNA): TGTGCCAGCAGAACGGGTTTTACAGATACGCAGTATTTT. This sequence joins TRBV7-2 and TRBJ2-3; D is unclear. Germline V gene sequence: CDR1 SGHTA, CDR2 FQGNSA. The V and J ends lost 6 bases and 3 bases respectively, with 10 bases between them. The CDR3 has 13 amino acids.